One sample yielded the 28 T cell receptor beta chains listed below, sequenced in a study of T-cell reconstitution after alpha-beta-depleted transplantation in children. A TCRbeta library incorporating unique molecular identifiers was prepared. Via MiXCR, TCRdb re-called the PCR reads, giving one row per CDR3 protein. The table lists approximately 400,000 distinct CDR3 sequences, under 13% of them singletons. The specimen was PBMCs from the stem cell graft donor, collected from the stem cell graft. These receptors all stem from a human donor who donated a stem cell graft to a child with acute myeloid leukemia.

There are a few counts of this clonotype. The chain combines TRBV6-5 with TRBJ2-3; 9 positions agree with TRBD2. After removal of 7 bases from V and 4 bases from J, the junction contained 6 bases not matched to a gene. The CDR3 spans 14 residues. CDR1 and CDR2 from the germline V gene are MNHEY and SVGAGI. The CDR3 protein is CASNLAGLADTQYF. The CDR3 DNA follows: TGTGCCAGCAATCTAGCGGGGCTGGCAGATACGCAGTATTTT.

This clonotype was found many times. This sequence joins TRBV10-3 and TRBJ1-1; D gene unclear. Per germline, CDR1 ENHRY and CDR2 SYGVKD. The ends were cut back, 5 bases at V and 3 bases at J, with 10 bases in the middle. The CDR3 spans 13 residues. In nucleotides, the CDR3 is TGTGCCATCAGTAGGAGGGAGGACACTGAAGCTTTCTTT. Encoded protein: CAISRREDTEAFF.

This clonotype was seen a few times. The genes are TRBV5-5 and TRBJ2-7; 7 bases align to TRBD1. CDR3 size: 14 residues. V was clipped by 2 bases and J by 3 bases; unmatched bases: 5. Germline CDR1 and CDR2: SGHKS and YYEKEE (reference sequence). The CDR3 DNA reads as TGTGCCAGCAGCTTAACCGGGACAGTCTACGAGCAGTACGTC. It yields the protein CASSLTGTVYEQYV.

The rearrangement uses TRBV10-2 and TRBJ1-2; no reliable D call. V dropped 2 bases and J dropped 7 bases, with 11 bases sitting between them. CDR1 and CDR2 from the germline V gene are WSHSY and SAAADI. CDR3 length equals 13 residues. CDR3 sequence (DNA): TGCGCCAGCAGTGAGACACAACTTGGTGGCTACACCTTC. Translation: CASSETQLGGYTF.

DNA for the CDR3: TGCAGTGCTAGAGGGGGGGATCAGCCCCAGCATTTT. It specifies CSARGGDQPQHF. The gene calls are TRBV20-1 and TRBJ1-5; D is perhaps TRBD1 (5 bases). The CDR3 has 12 residues. Trimming stripped 1 base from V and 5 bases from J, with 6 bases between. The germline V gene has CDR1 DFQATT and CDR2 SNEGSKA (reference sequence).

This clonotype has at least ten counts. The V and J genes are TRBV25-1 and TRBJ1-1; D gene uncertain. The CDR3 extends over 13 amino acids. Per the germline V gene, CDR1 is MGHDK and CDR2 is SYGVNS. Trimming removed 6 bases at V and 3 bases at J, with 11 bases between. CDR3 in amino acids: CASRAIGDTEAFF. In DNA form, the CDR3 reads TGTGCCAGCAGGGCTATTGGGGACACTGAAGCTTTCTTT.

The chain employs TRBV24-1 and TRBJ1-5, with no clear D. The CDR3 consists of 13 residues. The V gene lost 4 bases and the J gene lost 2 bases, with 5 bases spanning the gap. CDR1 and CDR2 (germline): KGHDR, SFDVKD. This CDR3 reads CATSEWGNQPQHF. In DNA form, the CDR3 reads TGTGCCACCAGTGAGTGGGGCAATCAGCCCCAGCATTTT.

This clonotype has ten or more counts. The CDR3 spells CASSFQAPDTQYF. For the CDR3, the DNA is TGTGCCAGCAGCTTCCAAGCTCCAGATACGCAGTATTTT. The gene calls are TRBV7-2 and TRBJ2-3, with unresolved D. The CDR3 length is 13 residues. Germline loops: CDR1 SGHTA, CDR2 FQGNSA. V lost 3 bases and J lost 4, with 8 bases in between.

The chain carries TRBV30 and TRBJ1-4; a weak D match, TRBD1 (6 bases). The CDR3 is 15 residues long. V was pared by 4 bases and J by 0 bases, with 12 bases between. CDR1 GTSNPN and CDR2 SVGIG come from the germline V gene (reference sequence). CDR3 sequence (DNA): TGTGCCTGGAACCGACAGGCCTCAACTAATGAAAAACTGTTTTTT. This encodes CAWNRQASTNEKLFF. Supplemented by reference TRBV30 and TRBJ1-4, the full variable domain reads SQTIHQWPATLVQPVGSPLSLECTVEGTSNPNLYWYRQAAGRGLQLLFYSVGIGQISSEVPQNLSASRPQDRQFILSSKKLLLSDSGFYLCAWNRQASTNEKLFFGSGTQLSVL.

This clonotype appeared many times. The rearrangement uses TRBV9 and TRBJ2-3; D not certain. The germline V and J ends were trimmed by 0 bases and 0 bases, with 8 bases remaining between them. Germline loops: CDR1 SGDLS, CDR2 YYNGEE. The CDR3 is 15 residues long. This chain's CDR3 is CASSVEGGSTDTQYF. DNA of the CDR3: TGTGCCAGCAGCGTAGAAGGCGGAAGCACAGATACGCAGTATTTT.

The chain joins TRBV5-6 to TRBJ2-5; 12 bases align to TRBD2. The CDR3 is 17 residues long. The V segment lost 2 bases and the J segment 5 bases; nucleotides outside the gene matches: 10. Germline-derived CDR1 and CDR2 are SGHDT and YYEEEE. The CDR3 bases are TGTGCCAGCAGCTTCACGTCTAGCGGGAGGGCCGGGGAGACCCAGTACTTC. Its translation: CASSFTSSGRAGETQYF. Full variable domain (outside the CDR3, taken from reference TRBV5-6 and TRBJ2-5): DAGVTQSPTHLIKTRGQQVTLRCSPKSGHDTVSWYQQALGQGPQFIFQYYEEEERQRGNFPDRFSGHQFPNYSSELNVNALLLGDSALYLCASSFTSSGRAGETQYFGPGTRLLVL.

Notes on this clonotype: An end of the junction does not agree with germline; a read error may underlie this. The chain carries TRBV12-3 or TRBV12-4 and TRBJ1-5, with D perhaps TRBD1 (6 bases). The CDR3 is 13 residues long. The CDR3 protein is CASTPQGNQPQHF. The CDR3 DNA is TGTGCCAGCACCCCACAGGGCAACCAGCCCCAGCATTTT.

This clonotype has just a few counts. The CDR3 DNA is TGTGCCAGCAGTTTCTCACGCTCCGGGACAGGGACGAGCACCGGGGAGCTGTTTTTT. This codes for CASSFSRSGTGTSTGELFF. The rearrangement links TRBV6-2 or TRBV6-3 to TRBJ2-2; 9 bases are a match to TRBD1. V trimming: 4 bases; J trimming: 4 bases; junction bases outside the gene matches: 16. Germline V CDR1 and CDR2: MNHEY, SVGEGT. This CDR3 contains 19 residues.

A few counts support this clonotype. V is TRBV7-2 and J is TRBJ2-7; TRBD1 is a possible D gene (8 bases). The germline V gene has CDR1 SGHTA and CDR2 FQGNSA. The ends were cut back, 5 bases at V and 3 bases at J, with 20 bases in the middle. The CDR3 has 16 amino acids. This CDR3 is CASSNRGGEGRYEQYF. CDR3 bases: TGTGCCAGCAGCAACAGGGGGGGGGAGGGCCGCTACGAGCAGTACTTC.

This clonotype was seen a handful of times. V usage is TRBV20-1 and J usage is TRBJ2-7; TRBD2 agrees at 10 bases. Trimming cost V 0 bases and J 4 bases; bases outside gene matches: 12. This CDR3 spans 17 amino acids. Germline values: CDR1 DFQATT, CDR2 SNEGSKA (reference sequence). CDR3 sequence (DNA): TGCAGTGCTAGAGACGATGCTAGCGGGAGTATGGGATACGAGCAGTACTTC. This encodes CSARDDASGSMGYEQYF.

The chain uses TRBV20-1 and TRBJ2-7, with 15 bases fitting TRBD2. The germline CDR1 and CDR2 sequences are DFQATT and SNEGSKA (reference sequence). The CDR3 covers 20 residues. The V gene end was trimmed by 0 bases and the J gene end by 0 bases; junction bases not matched to a gene: 12. This CDR3 is CSARDPTGLAGGPSSYEQYF. CDR3 sequence (DNA): TGCAGTGCTAGAGACCCAACGGGACTAGCGGGAGGTCCCAGCTCCTACGAGCAGTACTTC.

The V call is TRBV19, the J call TRBJ1-2; 10 positions match TRBD1. CDR1 and CDR2 (germline): LNHDA, SQIVND (reference sequence). J lost 7 bases, V lost 9 bases, and 17 bases had no gene match. The CDR3 sequence is 16 residues long. CDR3 protein: CASHGGLGTGVLGYTF. In DNA, the CDR3 is TGTGCCAGCCACGGAGGATTAGGGACAGGGGTTCTTGGCTACACCTTC.

This clonotype was seen more than once but under ten times. This chain uses TRBV20-1 with TRBJ1-2; D unclear. The CDR3 spans 16 residues. CDR1 DFQATT and CDR2 SNEGSKA come from the germline V gene (reference sequence). V gave up 0 bases and J gave up 0 bases, with 14 bases separating them. The CDR3 reads CSAREFGPITNYGYTF. The CDR3 nucleotides read TGCAGTGCTAGAGAGTTTGGACCGATTACTAACTATGGCTACACCTTC.

The chain couples TRBV7-9 to TRBJ2-1, with a weak D call TRBD1 (5 bases). The CDR3 has 15 amino acids. V was pared by 5 bases and J by 8 bases, with 19 bases between. The germline CDR1 and CDR2 sequences are SEHNR and FQNEAQ (reference sequence). CDR3: CASSRFQGLSDEQFF. CDR3 coding DNA: TGTGCCAGCAGCCGCTTCCAGGGTTTGTCCGATGAGCAGTTCTTC.

The chain joins TRBV10-3 to TRBJ2-1; 7 nucleotides line up with TRBD2. The CDR3 length is 14 residues. V gave up 3 bases and J gave up 5 bases; unmatched junction bases: 4. Germline V gives CDR1 ENHRY, CDR2 SYGVKD. The CDR3 bases are TGTGCCATCAGTGATCGGACTAGAGACAATGAGCAGTTCTTC. It encodes CAISDRTRDNEQFF.

This clonotype was counted only a few times. The chain has TRBV20-1 and TRBJ1-6; D might be TRBD1 (5 bases). CDR1 and CDR2 (germline): DFQATT, SNEGSKA (reference sequence). The CDR3 covers 14 residues. Trimming stripped 1 base from V and 9 bases from J, with 13 bases between. The DNA of the CDR3 is TGCAGTGCTAGAGGGGGGGGGGACGGTTCACCCCTCCACTTT. As protein: CSARGGGDGSPLHF.

At least ten counts were recorded for this clonotype. V usage is TRBV7-2 and J usage is TRBJ2-5, with D perhaps matching TRBD2 (5 bases). The V end lost 5 bases, the J end lost 7 bases, and 14 bases lay between the germline ends. CDR3 size: 13 residues. Germline V gene sequence: CDR1 SGHTA, CDR2 FQGNSA. This chain's CDR3 is CASSPYTAGTQYF. The CDR3 coding sequence is TGTGCCAGCAGCCCGTATACGGCGGGGACCCAGTACTTC. Complete variable domain (other parts from reference TRBV7-2 and TRBJ2-5): GAGVSQSPSNKVTEKGKDVELRCDPISGHTALYWYRQSLGQGLEFLIYFQGNSAPDKSGLPSDRFSAERTGGSVSTLTIQRTQQEDSAVYLCASSPYTAGTQYFGPGTRLLVL.

The chain employs TRBV7-6 and TRBJ1-1, with no clear D. Germline CDR1 reads SGHVS; CDR2 reads FNYEAQ. This CDR3 comprises 15 residues. V lost 1 base, J lost 2 bases, and 11 bases lay in between. In nucleotides, the CDR3 is TGTGCCAGCAGCTTAGGGCGGGCAGGCAACACTGAAGCTTTCTTT. Translating it yields CASSLGRAGNTEAFF.

The rearrangement uses TRBV9 and TRBJ1-3; D is possibly TRBD1 (6 bases). The CDR3 consists of 15 residues. V lost 0 bases and J lost 3, with 10 bases in between. Per germline, CDR1 SGDLS and CDR2 YYNGEE. CDR3 sequence: CASSVAGAGGNTIYF. The CDR3 DNA is TGTGCCAGCAGCGTAGCGGGGGCAGGTGGAAACACCATATATTTT. Drawing the rest from reference TRBV9 and TRBJ1-3, the complete variable domain is DSGVTQTPKHLITATGQRVTLRCSPRSGDLSVYWYQQSLDQGLQFLIQYYNGEERAKGNILERFSAQQFPDLHSELNLSSLELGDSALYFCASSVAGAGGNTIYFGEGSWLTVV.

The chain joins TRBV5-6 to TRBJ2-2; TRBD2 might be the D (11 bases). Trimming left V 3 bases short and J 3 bases short, with 21 bases between. The CDR3 has 18 residues. Germline V gene lookup returns CDR1 SGHDT and CDR2 YYEEEE. In nucleotides, the CDR3 is TGTGCCAGCAGCTGGGACAGGGGACTAGCGGATTACACCGGGGAGCTGTTTTTT. Translating it yields CASSWDRGLADYTGELFF.

This clonotype has only a few counts. The chain has TRBV20-1 and TRBJ2-3; possible D gene TRBD1, 5 bases. CDR3 length: 11 residues. V lost 6 bases to trimming and J lost 6 bases, with 10 bases between them. The germline V gene encodes CDR1 DFQATT and CDR2 SNEGSKA (reference sequence). The CDR3 DNA follows: TGCAGTGCGATGAAGGGGGATACGCAGTATTTT. Its translation is CSAMKGDTQYF.

This chain connects TRBV5-1 to TRBJ2-3; the match to TRBD2 covers 8 bases. The CDR3 runs to 15 residues. Germline loops: CDR1 SGHRS, CDR2 YFSETQ. The V segment lost 2 bases and the J segment 3 bases; nucleotides outside the gene matches: 5. The DNA of the CDR3 is TGCGCCAGCAGCTTACCGGGACTAGAAACAGATACGCAGTATTTT. As protein: CASSLPGLETDTQYF.

The rearrangement uses TRBV20-1 and TRBJ1-1; no clear D. This CDR3 is built from 14 residues. The V gene lost 4 bases and the J gene lost 1 base, with 13 bases spanning the gap. CDR1 is DFQATT and CDR2 is SNEGSKA in the germline V gene (reference sequence). The CDR3 region is CSAIKVEPNTEAFF. The CDR3, as DNA: TGCAGTGCTATAAAGGTGGAGCCGAACACTGAAGCTTTCTTT.